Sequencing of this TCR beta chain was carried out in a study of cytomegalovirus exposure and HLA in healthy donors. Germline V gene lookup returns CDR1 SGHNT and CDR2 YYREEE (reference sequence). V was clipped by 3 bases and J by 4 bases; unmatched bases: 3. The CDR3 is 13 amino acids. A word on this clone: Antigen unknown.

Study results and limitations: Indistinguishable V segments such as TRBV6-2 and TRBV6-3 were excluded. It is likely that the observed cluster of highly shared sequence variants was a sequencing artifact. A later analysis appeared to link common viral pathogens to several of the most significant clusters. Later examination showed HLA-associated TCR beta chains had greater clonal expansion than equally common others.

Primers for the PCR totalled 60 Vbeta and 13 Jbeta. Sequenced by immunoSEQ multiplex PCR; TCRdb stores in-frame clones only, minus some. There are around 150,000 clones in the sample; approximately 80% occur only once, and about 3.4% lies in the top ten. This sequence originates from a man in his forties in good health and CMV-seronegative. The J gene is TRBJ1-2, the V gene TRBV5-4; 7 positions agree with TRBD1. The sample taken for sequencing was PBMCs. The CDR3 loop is CASSWTGSYGYTF. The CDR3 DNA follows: TGTGCCAGCAGCTGGACAGGATCCTATGGCTACACCTTC.